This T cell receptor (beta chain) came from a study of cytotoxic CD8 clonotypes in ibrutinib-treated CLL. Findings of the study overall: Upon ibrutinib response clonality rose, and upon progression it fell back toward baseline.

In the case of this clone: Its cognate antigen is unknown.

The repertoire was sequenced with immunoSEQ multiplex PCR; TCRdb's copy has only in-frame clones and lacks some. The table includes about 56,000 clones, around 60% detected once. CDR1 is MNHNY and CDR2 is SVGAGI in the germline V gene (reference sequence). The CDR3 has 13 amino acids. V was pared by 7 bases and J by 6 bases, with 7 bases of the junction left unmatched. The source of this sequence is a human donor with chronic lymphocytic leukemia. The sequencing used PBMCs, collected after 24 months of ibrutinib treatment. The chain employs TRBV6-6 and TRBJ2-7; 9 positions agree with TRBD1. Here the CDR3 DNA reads TGTGCCAGCAAAGGGACAGGGCTAGGCGAGCAGTACTTC. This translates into CASKGTGLGEQYF.